Sequencing of this TCR beta chain was carried out in a study of naive and memory T cell subsets. Whole-study results and caveats: Over 85% of naive TCR sequences appeared only once after error correction, unlike memory subsets. From naive to CM, EM and EMRA, diversity decreased and Gini increased.

V was trimmed by 3 bases and J by 4 bases, leaving 10 bases between them. This CDR3 spans 14 amino acids. Germline CDR1 reads SGHRS; CDR2 reads YFSETQ. Two oligonucleotides, mixed equimolar, formed the beta constant-region primer covering TRBC1 and TRBC2. A 12-nucleotide UMI and the SP2 primer were added to the cDNA 3' end by oligonucleotide ligation. MiXCR, run by TCRdb on the UMI-ligation and nested PCR reads, gives a single entry per CDR3 protein. The sample consists of about 85,000 distinct CDR3 sequences, around 12% of them appearing once. CD8 T cells were positively selected from what remained after CD4 positive selection. This clonotype was observed a few times. As yet, its antigen is unknown.

Sequencing input: central memory CD4+ T cells from blood. The V gene is TRBV5-1, the J gene TRBJ1-4, with a weak D call TRBD1 (6 bases). The clonotype was recovered from a human donor in good health. CDR3 coding DNA: TGCGCCAGCAGCTACAGGGACCGTAATGAAAAACTGTTTTTT. This sequence encodes CASSYRDRNEKLFF.